The clone carrying this T cell receptor beta chain was seen many times. Antigen unknown. At one end the junction does not follow the germline gene, possibly because of a read error. The sample belongs to a study of glioma-infiltrating T cells. Study-wide results and caveats: Tissue and blood shared very few CDR3 sequences. Above-expected tissue-blood divergence occurred in all gliomas, most in low-grade ones.

TCR alpha and beta CDR3 regions were amplified from RNA using iRepertoire nested multiplex PCR. Tissue mRNA or PBMC total RNA, about 90-450 ng, went into one-step reverse transcription and amplification. From the multiplex PCR reads, TCRdb called clonotypes with MiXCR, one entry per CDR3 protein. The sample records roughly 100,000 distinct CDR3 sequences, around 28% being singletons. In germline, CDR1 is MDHEN, CDR2 SYDVKM. The CDR3 is made up of 16 amino acids. The sample was glioma tissue, nonneoplastic brain tissue, or PBMCs (not recorded which). This TCR was recovered from a human donor with low-grade glioma or glioblastoma, undergoing nonglioma brain surgery, or in good health (not recorded which). The chain couples TRBV28 to TRBJ2-1, with TRBD2 matching 13 bases. The CDR3: CASSSTSGGAYNKQFF. CDR3 coding DNA: TGTGCCAGCAGTTCCACTAGCGGGGGGGCCTACAATAAGCAGTTCTTC.